These T cell receptor beta chains were read from a single sample in a study of memory CD8 T cells in hepatitis C reinfection. Assay: immunoSEQ multiplex PCR; the TCRdb copy retains only in-frame clones and omits some. The sample consists of tens of thousands of clones, 89% of them appearing once. Sample: naive CD8+ T cells sorted from blood. The receptors come from a man aged 18 to 35 with hepatitis C virus infection. Each CDR3 is given with its conserved first and last residue. A D gene is named only where the DNA matches it firmly. A row's size may be missing; if present it is once, few, many or a size class.

V: TRBV5-4
D: .
J: TRBJ1-6
size: .
CDR3: CASSFWPPSNSPLHF
DNA: TGTGCCAGCAGCTTTTGGCCCCCCTCTAATTCACCCCTCCACTTT

V: TRBV6-1
D: .
J: TRBJ1-1
size: .
CDR3: CASSYTDWSEAFF
DNA: TGTGCCAGCAGCTACACGGACTGGTCCGAAGCTTTCTTT

V: TRBV6-5
D: .
J: TRBJ1-1
size: .
CDR3: CASSLTNQNTEAFF
DNA: TGTGCCAGCAGTCTTACAAACCAGAACACTGAAGCTTTCTTT

V: TRBV27
D: TRBD2
J: TRBJ2-5
size: .
CDR3: CASSPGTSGSWETQYF
DNA: TGTGCCAGCAGTCCTGGGACTAGCGGGAGTTGGGAGACCCAGTACTTC

V: TRBV29-1
D: TRBD1
J: TRBJ1-2
size: .
CDR3: CSVWTGGNYGYTF
DNA: TGCAGCGTTTGGACAGGGGGCAACTATGGCTACACCTTC

V: TRBV19
D: .
J: TRBJ2-1
size: few
CDR3: CASSMRGGDSYNEQFF
DNA: TGTGCCAGTAGTATGCGGGGCGGTGACTCCTACAATGAGCAGTTCTTC

V: TRBV10-3
D: .
J: TRBJ2-3
size: .
CDR3: CAISESDKGTSTDTQYF
DNA: TGTGCCATCAGTGAGTCGGACAAAGGAACTAGCACAGATACGCAGTATTTT

V: TRBV2
D: .
J: TRBJ2-3
size: .
CDR3: CASSLSGAGITDTQYF
DNA: TGTGCCAGCAGTCTCAGCGGTGCAGGCATCACAGATACGCAGTATTTT

V: TRBV28
D: TRBD1
J: TRBJ1-1
size: once
CDR3: CASSSLYRDSTEAFF
DNA: TGTGCCAGCAGTTCACTCTACCGGGACAGCACTGAAGCTTTCTTT

V: TRBV12-5
D: TRBD2
J: TRBJ2-3
size: .
CDR3: CASGGIAGATDTQYF
DNA: TGTGCTAGTGGAGGTATAGCGGGGGCCACAGATACGCAGTATTTT

V: TRBV6-1
D: TRBD2
J: TRBJ2-1
size: .
CDR3: CASSEALERGYNEQFF
DNA: TGTGCCAGCAGTGAAGCGCTGGAGCGGGGCTACAATGAGCAGTTCTTC